Each of the 5 T cell receptor beta chains below was sequenced from the same sample in a study of STAT3 mutations in large granular lymphocyte leukemia. Sequenced by immunoSEQ multiplex PCR; TCRdb stores in-frame clones only, minus some. The table lists roughly 38,000 clones, approximately 90% of them singletons. Their recognized antigens are unknown. Study-level points and caveats: At least one immunodominant TCR beta clonotype appeared in every T-cell large granular lymphocyte leukemia patient.

Sequencing was carried out using PBMCs. All receptors derive from a human donor with T large granular lymphocyte leukemia. Some clones in this sample may be carry-over from other donors' samples.

This clone was recorded only once. J is TRBJ1-1 and V is TRBV6-6, with D perhaps TRBD1 (5 bases). Per germline, CDR1 MNHNY and CDR2 SVGAGI (reference sequence). This CDR3 comprises 13 residues. Trimming removed 6 bases at V and 1 base at J, with 9 bases between. The CDR3 bases are TGTGCCAGCAGGATAGGGGAGAACACTGAAGCTTTCTTT. It codes for CASRIGENTEAFF.

V and J are TRBV7-9 and TRBJ2-5, with 8 bases fitting TRBD1. The length of the CDR3 is 14 residues. Germline V gives CDR1 SEHNR, CDR2 FQNEAQ (reference sequence). J was trimmed by 0 bases and V by 8 bases; bases with no gene match: 5. CDR3 nucleotides: TGTGCCAGCCTCGGGACAGGACACCAAGAGACCCAGTACTTC. Translated: CASLGTGHQETQYF.

CDR3 sequence (DNA): TGTGCCAGCAGCTTCCCCATTGCAGAGACCCAGTACTTC. Translation gives CASSFPIAETQYF. V and J are TRBV11-2 and TRBJ2-5, with D uncertain. V dropped 3 bases and J dropped 4 bases, with 9 bases sitting between them. CDR3 length: 13 amino acids. The V gene's germline CDR1 is SGHAT and CDR2 FQNNGV.

In its sample, this clone was seen a few times. In nucleotides, the CDR3 is TGCGCCAGCAGCTTGGGACAGGGACAGGGCTACACCTTC. This encodes CASSLGQGQGYTF. The gene calls are TRBV5-1 and TRBJ1-2; 7 bases match TRBD1. The CDR3 loop spans 13 amino acids. V shed 0 bases, J shed 8 bases, and the junction held 4 bases outside the gene matches. Germline CDR1 SGHRS, CDR2 YFSETQ.

The chain couples TRBV4-1 to TRBJ1-1, with D tentatively TRBD1 (6 bases). V was pared by 0 bases and J by 10 bases, with 12 bases between. Germline V gene lookup returns CDR1 MGHRA and CDR2 YSYEKL. CDR3 length: 13 amino acids. The CDR3 loop reads CASSQDEGRGAFF. CDR3 sequence (DNA): TGCGCCAGCAGCCAAGATGAGGGCAGGGGAGCTTTCTTT.